The source of this TCR beta chain is a study of identical twins. The V gene's germline CDR1 is SNHLY and CDR2 FYNNEI. The CDR3 totals 12 residues. The V and J ends lost 7 bases and 8 bases respectively, with 12 bases between them. A universal primer site arose from template switching, and cDNA bore unique molecular identifiers. TCRdb reprocessed the 5' RACE reads with MiXCR, giving one entry per CDR3 protein. The table has 460,000 or so distinct CDR3 sequences, 12% to 15% seen once. This clonotype was counted a few times. These data were also reused for a study on yellow fever vaccine responses in identical twins.

The receptor comes from a woman younger than 35 in good health. The V and J genes are TRBV2 and TRBJ2-1; D is uncertain. Source material: CD4+ T cells sorted from blood. CDR3 in DNA: TGTGCCAGCACCGAATCGACTGATGAGCAGTTCTTC. It specifies CASTESTDEQFF.